These 8 T cell receptor beta chains share one sample of origin, sequenced in a study of CD8+CD57+ T cells in acquired aplastic anemia listed by TCRdb under 2018. The patients picked for sequencing were ones in whom flow cytometry had shown an expansion of CD8+CD57+ cells. The listed sequencing device is Illumina HiSeq 2000. Profiling of TCR beta VDJ combinations and CDR3 sequences used genomic DNA as the template. The public reads were reprocessed in TCRdb via fastp at Q25 and MiXCR, keeping in-frame beta chains. Identical CDR3 protein sequences are pooled into one entry, listed with their most common genes and DNA. The sample table holds some 160,000 distinct CDR3 sequences, of which roughly 43% were seen once. In total, the top ten clones hold approximately 3% of the sample. The sequencing sample was made of sorted CD4+, CD8+, or CD8+CD57+ T cells (not recorded which) from PBMCs. Source of these receptors: a human donor with aplastic anemia.

On this clonotype itself: One junction end does not reproduce the germline sequence, and a read error may be involved. The V call is TRBV9, the J call TRBJ2-2, with 13 nucleotides matching TRBD2. The CDR3 is 16 residues long. CDR1 is SGDLS, CDR2 YYNGEE, per germline. Here the CDR3 reads CASSVGLAGNTGELLF. The DNA for the CDR3 is TGTGCCAGCAGCGTGGGACTAGCGGGGAACACCGGGGAGCTGCTTTTT.

This clonotype has just a few counts. The chain combines TRBV10-2 with TRBJ1-5; unclear D gene. The germline V gene has CDR1 WSHSY and CDR2 SAAADI. V lost 1 base, J lost 7 bases, and 8 bases lay in between. This CDR3 has 13 amino acids. The CDR3 spells CASSEFQLQPQHF. The CDR3 DNA reads as TGCGCCAGCAGTGAGTTCCAGCTGCAGCCCCAGCATTTT.

A remark on this clonotype: The junction does not match germline at one end; this may be a read error. The chain combines TRBV2 with TRBJ2-5; D remains unclear. This CDR3 region has 14 residues. Germline assignment: CDR1 SNHLY and CDR2 FYNNEI. CDR3 DNA: TGTGCCAGCACTGCGGCCAGCTCCCAAGAGACTCAGTACTTC. As protein: CASTAASSQETQYF. Together with reference TRBV2 and TRBJ2-5, the CDR3 gives the full variable domain: EPEVTQTPSHQVTQMGQEVILRCVPISNHLYFYWYRQILGQKVEFLVSFYNNEISEKSEIFDDQFSVERPDGSNFTLKIRSTKLEDSAMYFCASTAASSQETQYFGPGTRLLVL.

Many counts were recorded for this clonotype. V is TRBV7-2 and J is TRBJ2-7; possible D gene TRBD2, 5 bases. CDR1 and CDR2 from the germline V gene are SGHTA and FQGNSA. With 0 bases removed from V and 7 bases from J, the gap between germline ends came to 10 bases. There are 13 residues in the CDR3. The CDR3 DNA reads as TGTGCCAGCAGCTTAGCGCGAACGGGGGAGCAGTACTTC. Translation: CASSLARTGEQYF. The full variable domain, rest sourced from reference TRBV7-2 and TRBJ2-7, is GAGVSQSPSNKVTEKGKDVELRCDPISGHTALYWYRQSLGQGLEFLIYFQGNSAPDKSGLPSDRFSAERTGGSVSTLTIQRTQQEDSAVYLCASSLARTGEQYFGPGTRLTVT.

This clonotype was observed a few times. The V gene is TRBV29-1, the J gene TRBJ1-5; 7 positions match TRBD1. V lost 5 bases, J lost 6 bases, and 10 bases stayed unmatched. Germline values: CDR1 SQVTM, CDR2 ANQGSEA. CDR3 size: 14 residues. CDR3 DNA sequence: TGCAGCGTTACCCGGGACAGAGACGGTCAGCCCCAGCATTTT. It yields the protein CSVTRDRDGQPQHF.

The table lists this clonotype with many counts. The genes are TRBV7-3 and TRBJ2-5; no definite D call. Germline lookup yields CDR1 SGHTA and CDR2 FQGTGA. Trimming stripped 5 bases from V and 3 bases from J, with 10 bases between. The CDR3 extends over 13 amino acids. As DNA, the CDR3 is TGTGCCAGCAGCCTTGAAAGGGAAGAGACCCAGTACTTC. Its translation: CASSLEREETQYF.

This clonotype was counted at least ten times. V is TRBV25-1 and J is TRBJ1-1, with 9 bases fitting TRBD1. V lost 4 bases and J lost 4; bases outside the gene matches: 7. This CDR3 is 15 amino acids long. From germline, CDR1 is MGHDK and CDR2 SYGVNS. The CDR3 DNA reads TGTGCCAGCAGTGCTGGACAGGGGAGAGGCACTGAAGCTTTCTTT. Protein product: CASSAGQGRGTEAFF.

The V gene is TRBV2, the J gene TRBJ1-6; unclear D gene. This CDR3 contains 11 residues. Deletions cut 5 bases from V and 12 bases from J, with 8 bases between. The germline gives CDR1 SNHLY, CDR2 FYNNEI. The CDR3 nucleotides are TGTGCCAGCAGTTTTGGGGAACCCCTCCACTTT. Protein: CASSFGEPLHF. The full variable domain, completed using reference TRBV2 and TRBJ1-6, is EPEVTQTPSHQVTQMGQEVILRCVPISNHLYFYWYRQILGQKVEFLVSFYNNEISEKSEIFDDQFSVERPDGSNFTLKIRSTKLEDSAMYFCASSFGEPLHFGNGTRLTVT.